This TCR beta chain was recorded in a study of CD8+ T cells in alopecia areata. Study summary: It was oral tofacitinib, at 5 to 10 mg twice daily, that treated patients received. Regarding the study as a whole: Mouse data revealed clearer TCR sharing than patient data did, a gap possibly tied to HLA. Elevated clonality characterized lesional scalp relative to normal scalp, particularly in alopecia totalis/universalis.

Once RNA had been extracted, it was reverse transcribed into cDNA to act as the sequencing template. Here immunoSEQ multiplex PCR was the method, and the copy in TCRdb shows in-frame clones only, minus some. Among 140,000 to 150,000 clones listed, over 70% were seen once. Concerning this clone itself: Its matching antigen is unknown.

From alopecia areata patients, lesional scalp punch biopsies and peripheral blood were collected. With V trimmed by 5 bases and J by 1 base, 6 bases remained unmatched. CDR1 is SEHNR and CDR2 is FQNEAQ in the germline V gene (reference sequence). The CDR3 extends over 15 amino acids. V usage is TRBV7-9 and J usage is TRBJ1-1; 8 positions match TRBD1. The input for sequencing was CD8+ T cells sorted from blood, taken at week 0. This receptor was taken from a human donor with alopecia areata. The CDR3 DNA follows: TGTGCCAGCAGCCAATACAGGGGGAAGAACACTGAAGCTTTCTTT. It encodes CASSQYRGKNTEAFF. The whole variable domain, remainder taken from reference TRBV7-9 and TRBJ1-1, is DTGVSQNPRHKITKRGQNVTFRCDPISEHNRLYWYRQTLGQGPEFLTYFQNEAQLEKSRLLSDRFSAERPKGSFSTLEIQRTEQGDSAMYLCASSQYRGKNTEAFFGQGTRLTVV.